One and the same sample provided the 27 T cell receptor beta chains below, sequenced in a study of T cell clones after liver transplantation. Clones were sequenced by immunoSEQ multiplex PCR, and TCRdb holds only the in-frame ones, with some missing. This table has 75,000 to 85,000 clones, roughly 83% appearing once. The sequencing used CD4+ T cells from blood, collected at the 22-month timepoint. The receptors stem from a human patient who received a liver transplant. Some T cells may possibly be graft donor cells.

The table lists this clone with a count of one. The chain has TRBV27 and TRBJ2-1; D gene ambiguous. Germline CDR1 and CDR2: MNHEY and SMNVEV (reference sequence). The ends were cut back, 2 bases at V and 0 bases at J, with 8 bases in the middle. The CDR3 totals 15 residues. The CDR3 here is CASSLRRSSYNEQFF. The DNA for the CDR3 is TGTGCCAGCAGTTTAAGACGGTCCTCCTACAATGAGCAGTTCTTC.

The chain has TRBV28 and TRBJ1-1, with D hard to call. Germline V gives CDR1 MDHEN, CDR2 SYDVKM. The CDR3 loop spans 14 amino acids. The V end lost 6 bases, the J end lost 4 bases, and 15 bases lay between the germline ends. The CDR3 sequence: CASSNPGDITEAFF. CDR3 nucleotides: TGTGCCAGCAGCAATCCCGGGGATATCACTGAAGCTTTCTTT.

The genes are TRBV2 and TRBJ2-1, with 11 bases matching TRBD2. This CDR3 comprises 15 residues. Germline CDR1 and CDR2: SNHLY and FYNNEI. Unmatched junction bases numbered 4, after V lost 6 bases and J lost 3 bases. DNA of the CDR3: TGTGCCAGCAGACTACTAGCGGGGGACTACAATGAGCAGTTCTTC. Amino acid sequence: CASRLLAGDYNEQFF.

The chain carries TRBV2 and TRBJ2-1; the D is unclear. Per the germline V gene, CDR1 is SNHLY and CDR2 is FYNNEI. With 6 bases removed from V and 7 bases from J, the gap between germline ends came to 16 bases. The CDR3 totals 14 residues. For the CDR3, the DNA is TGTGCCAGCAGCCGGGCCAAAACCCTGAATGAGCAGTTCTTC. Translating it yields CASSRAKTLNEQFF.

J is TRBJ2-1 and V is TRBV9; D possibly corresponds to TRBD2 (5 bases). CDR3 length: 16 amino acids. V dropped 0 bases and J dropped 7 bases, with 17 bases sitting between them. Germline V gene lookup returns CDR1 SGDLS and CDR2 YYNGEE. CDR3 amino acids: CASSVGQRLYSNEQFF. The CDR3 coding sequence is TGTGCCAGCAGCGTAGGTCAGCGGCTCTACTCAAATGAGCAGTTCTTC.

Comments on this clone: Other DNA sequences in this sample translate to the same CDR3. The rearrangement links TRBV7-2 to TRBJ2-1; TRBD2 matches 9 bases. J gave up 10 bases and V 5 bases, and 12 bases lay outside the gene matches. Germline CDR1 is SGHTA and CDR2 is FQGNSA. The CDR3 runs 15 residues. This CDR3 is CASSLTSGQGREQFF. The CDR3 DNA reads as TGTGCCAGCAGCCTTACTAGCGGGCAAGGACGGGAGCAGTTCTTC.

V usage is TRBV27 and J usage is TRBJ1-2; TRBD1 aligns across 7 bases. Trimming took 7 bases from V and 8 from J; bases not matched to a gene: 22. This CDR3 is 17 amino acids long. The germline V gene encodes CDR1 MNHEY and CDR2 SMNVEV (reference sequence). CDR3 nucleotides: TGTGCCAGCACCCCCATAGAGAAAATCCGACAGGGCGGCGGCTACACCTTC. Translated, it gives CASTPIEKIRQGGGYTF.

The J gene is TRBJ2-1, the V gene TRBV6-6; 8 bases align to TRBD2. The CDR3 is made up of 14 amino acids. The V gene's germline CDR1 is MNHNY and CDR2 SVGAGI (reference sequence). After removal of 6 bases from V and 7 bases from J, the junction contained 8 bases not matched to a gene. The CDR3: CASSAGLVVNEQFF. CDR3 sequence (DNA): TGTGCCAGCAGCGCGGGACTAGTGGTGAATGAGCAGTTCTTC.

The chain couples TRBV2 to TRBJ2-1, with 9 bases aligning to TRBD1. The V gene's germline CDR1 is SNHLY and CDR2 FYNNEI. V lost 8 bases to trimming and J lost 5 bases; unmatched junction nucleotides: 4. This CDR3 has 13 residues. CDR3 DNA sequence: TGTGCCAGCCCCCGGGACAGGGACAATGAGCAGTTCTTC. Translation gives CASPRDRDNEQFF.

The genes are TRBV30 and TRBJ2-1; D not certain. Looked up from germline, CDR1 is GTSNPN and CDR2 is SVGIG (reference sequence). Trimming removed 0 bases at V and 5 bases at J, with 8 bases between. CDR3 length: 13 residues. This CDR3 reads CAWSVLSNNEQFF. CDR3 nucleotide sequence: TGTGCCTGGAGTGTACTGTCCAACAATGAGCAGTTCTTC.

The chain recombines TRBV7-2 with TRBJ2-5, with D maybe TRBD2 (6 bases). Trimming removed 5 bases at V and 5 bases at J, with 18 bases between. Per the germline V gene, CDR1 is SGHTA and CDR2 is FQGNSA. The CDR3 covers 15 residues. This chain's CDR3 is CASSPESGRRETQYF. CDR3 sequence (DNA): TGTGCCAGCAGCCCCGAGTCGGGGAGGAGGGAGACCCAGTACTTC. The variable domain in full, completed from reference TRBV7-2 and TRBJ2-5, reads GAGVSQSPSNKVTEKGKDVELRCDPISGHTALYWYRQSLGQGLEFLIYFQGNSAPDKSGLPSDRFSAERTGGSVSTLTIQRTQQEDSAVYLCASSPESGRRETQYFGPGTRLLVL.

The chain is built from TRBV29-1 and TRBJ2-1; 10 positions match TRBD1. Germline CDR1 is SQVTM and CDR2 is ANQGSEA. The CDR3 has 15 residues. V shed 4 bases, J shed 0 bases, and the junction held 3 bases outside the gene matches. CDR3 sequence reads: CSVGRDRGSYNEQFF. CDR3 coding DNA: TGCAGCGTTGGTAGGGACAGGGGCTCCTACAATGAGCAGTTCTTC.

The chain recombines TRBV18 with TRBJ2-7; D gene unclear. The CDR3 runs 13 residues. Trimming pared 3 bases from V and 1 base from J, leaving 7 bases between. Germline lookup yields CDR1 KGHSH and CDR2 LQKENI. In DNA form, the CDR3 reads TGTGCCAGCTCACCGCGCGATTCCTACGAGCAGTACTTC. Its translation: CASSPRDSYEQYF.

CDR3 sequence (DNA): TGCGGGTTGGGGAAAAACACTGAAGCTTTCTTT. Translating it yields CGLGKNTEAFF. The chain joins TRBV20-1 to TRBJ1-1, with no clear D. Germline CDR1 is DFQATT and CDR2 is SNEGSKA (reference sequence). The CDR3 runs 11 residues.

The J gene is TRBJ2-4, the V gene TRBV6-6; unclear D gene. With 2 bases removed from V and 15 bases from J, the gap between germline ends came to 11 bases. CDR3 length: 11 amino acids. CDR1 and CDR2 from the germline V gene are MNHNY and SVGAGI (reference sequence). CDR3 amino acids: CASSYGPVRYF. The CDR3 nucleotides read TGTGCCAGCAGTTACGGGCCGGTGAGGTACTTC.

This sequence joins TRBV18 and TRBJ1-1; perhaps TRBD1 as D (6 bases). The V and J ends lost 6 bases and 3 bases respectively, with 11 bases between them. In germline, CDR1 is KGHSH, CDR2 LQKENI. The CDR3 length is 13 residues. CDR3 residues: CASSARQDTEAFF. CDR3 in DNA: TGTGCCAGCTCTGCCAGACAGGACACTGAAGCTTTCTTT.

The chain recombines TRBV7-3 with TRBJ2-3; D is unresolved. V was shortened by 5 bases and J by 2 bases, with 11 bases between the two germline ends. Germline V gene data show CDR1 as SGHTA and CDR2 as FQGTGA. This CDR3 contains 14 residues. Here the CDR3 DNA reads TGTGCCAGCAGCGTAGGACGGAACACAGATACGCAGTATTTT. This translates into CASSVGRNTDTQYF.

CDR3 residues: CASRMFPEAFF. The CDR3 DNA reads as TGTGCCAGCAGGATGTTTCCTGAAGCTTTCTTT. This chain uses TRBV28 with TRBJ1-1; D is unresolved. Trimming took off 6 bases at V and 6 bases at J, with 8 bases between the two ends. This CDR3 spans 11 amino acids. Germline CDR1 MDHEN, CDR2 SYDVKM.

The V call is TRBV5-1, the J call TRBJ1-4, with TRBD1 as a possible D gene (6 bases). This CDR3 contains 15 residues. Trimming cost V 5 bases and J 7 bases, with 18 bases left between them. Germline V gives CDR1 SGHRS, CDR2 YFSETQ. The CDR3 spells CASRRGGADSEKLFF. The CDR3 DNA reads TGCGCCAGCAGGCGGGGCGGGGCGGACAGTGAAAAACTGTTTTTT. Using reference TRBV5-1 and TRBJ1-4 for the parts outside the CDR3, the full variable domain is KAGVTQTPRYLIKTRGQQVTLSCSPISGHRSVSWYQQTPGQGLQFLFEYFSETQRNKGNFPGRFSGRQFSNSRSEMNVSTLELGDSALYLCASRRGGADSEKLFFGSGTQLSVL.

This chain uses TRBV19 with TRBJ2-1; 11 bases are shared with TRBD2. V trimming: 6 bases; J trimming: 7 bases; junction bases outside the gene matches: 11. The CDR3 length is 16 residues. The germline CDR1 and CDR2 sequences are LNHDA and SQIVND (reference sequence). CDR3 region: CASRTLAGGRINEQFF. CDR3 coding DNA: TGTGCCAGTAGGACCCTAGCGGGGGGTAGGATTAATGAGCAGTTCTTC.

The genes are TRBV28 and TRBJ1-5; D gene ambiguous. Germline assignment: CDR1 MDHEN and CDR2 SYDVKM. Trimming shortened V by 6 bases and J by 3 bases, and 9 bases separated the two germline ends. The CDR3 sequence is 13 residues long. The DNA for the CDR3 is TGTGCCAGCAGGTTAGACTCCAATCAGCCCCAGCATTTT. Translation gives CASRLDSNQPQHF.

The rearrangement joins TRBV29-1 to TRBJ2-1; unclear D gene. Germline V gene lookup returns CDR1 SQVTM and CDR2 ANQGSEA. CDR3 length: 10 amino acids. Trimming took off 7 bases at V and 5 bases at J, with 6 bases between the two ends. CDR3 sequence reads: CSAINNEQFF. DNA for the CDR3: TGCAGCGCCATAAACAATGAGCAGTTCTTC.

The chain carries TRBV5-4 and TRBJ1-1; 7 bases line up with TRBD1. Germline V gene lookup returns CDR1 SGHNT and CDR2 YYREEE (reference sequence). This CDR3 is 16 amino acids long. Unmatched junction bases numbered 5, after V lost 0 bases and J lost 0 bases. CDR3 in amino acids: CASSLGWDSVNTEAFF. In nucleotides, the CDR3 is TGTGCCAGCAGCTTGGGGTGGGACAGTGTGAACACTGAAGCTTTCTTT.

This chain joins TRBV4-3 and TRBJ2-6; D remains unclear. V was trimmed by 1 base and J by 12 bases, leaving 16 bases between them. Per the germline V gene, CDR1 is LGHNA and CDR2 is YSLEER. The CDR3 totals 15 residues. The DNA for the CDR3 is TGCGCCAGCAGCCAAGGTCCGGCCGTTTCGGGCGTCCTGACTTTC. Amino acid sequence: CASSQGPAVSGVLTF.

The rearrangement joins TRBV4-2 to TRBJ2-1; no clear D. The length of the CDR3 is 13 residues. Trimming stripped 1 base from V and 4 bases from J, with 5 bases between. The germline gives CDR1 LGHNA, CDR2 YNFKEQ. Written as DNA, the CDR3 is TGTGCCAGCAGCCAAGGGATTTACAATGAGCAGTTCTTC. Translation: CASSQGIYNEQFF.

This clone was observed a single time. CDR3 DNA: TGCAGCGCCCAGAGGGCTAGCGGGAGTGTCGATGAGCAGTTCTTC. Translated, it gives CSAQRASGSVDEQFF. The V and J genes are TRBV29-1 and TRBJ2-1, with 10 nucleotides matching TRBD2. The CDR3 totals 15 residues. V was pared by 7 bases and J by 8 bases, with 14 bases of the junction left unmatched. Germline CDR1 reads SQVTM; CDR2 reads ANQGSEA.

The V and J genes are TRBV7-2 and TRBJ2-6; no reliable D call. V lost 1 base, J lost 4 bases, and 11 bases lay in between. Germline loops: CDR1 SGHTA, CDR2 FQGNSA. This CDR3 region has 16 residues. The CDR3 DNA follows: TGTGCCAGCAGCTTAGGGTTAGGATCCGGGGCCAACGTCCTGACTTTC. Amino acid sequence: CASSLGLGSGANVLTF.